Listed below are T cell receptor beta chains from one sample, sequenced in a study of T cells in localized non-small cell lung cancer. Here immunoSEQ multiplex PCR was the method, and the copy in TCRdb shows in-frame clones only, minus some. The sample lists about 40,000 clones; around 81% were seen once. The sequences come from peripheral blood mononuclear cells, collected before any cancer treatment. The receptors were gathered from a male donor at least 60 years old with stage II lung adenocarcinoma. Each CDR3 is given with its conserved first and last residue. Each record gives: clone size, D gene, J gene, CDR3 length, V gene, CDR3 protein, CDR3 DNA. The D gene is left open where the match is weak. Where a row states a size, it is once, few, many or the class of an expanded clone; other rows omit it.

size: once
D: TRBD2
J: TRBJ2-3
length: 16
V: TRBV7-9
CDR3: CASSLGVAGTTDTQYF
DNA: TGTGCCAGCAGCTTAGGAGTAGCGGGCACCACAGATACGCAGTATTTT

size: .
D: .
J: TRBJ2-5
length: 14
V: TRBV4-1
CDR3: CASSQGVSWETQYF
DNA: TGCGCCAGCAGCCAAGGTGTTAGCTGGGAGACCCAGTACTTC

size: few
D: .
J: TRBJ1-1
length: 13
V: TRBV7-2
CDR3: CASSEQPFTEAFF
DNA: TGTGCCAGCAGCGAACAGCCCTTCACTGAAGCTTTCTTT

size: .
D: TRBD1
J: TRBJ2-1
length: 13
V: TRBV11-3
CDR3: CASSPGTGFEQFF
DNA: TGTGCCAGCAGCCCGGGGACAGGGTTCGAGCAGTTCTTC

size: .
D: .
J: TRBJ2-6
length: 15
V: TRBV6-4
CDR3: CASSAGATGANVLTF
DNA: TGTGCCAGCAGTGCAGGGGCAACGGGGGCCAACGTCCTGACTTTC

size: .
D: .
J: TRBJ2-2
length: 14
V: TRBV5-6
CDR3: CASSFPWGPGELFF
DNA: TGTGCCAGCAGCTTTCCTTGGGGGCCCGGGGAGCTGTTTTTT

size: .
D: TRBD2
J: TRBJ2-3
length: 15
V: TRBV19
CDR3: CASSKTSGPTDTQYF
DNA: TGTGCCAGTAGTAAGACTAGCGGACCCACAGATACGCAGTATTTT

size: .
D: .
J: TRBJ1-4
length: 14
V: TRBV7-2
CDR3: CASRHAGRNEKLFF
DNA: TGTGCCAGCAGGCATGCGGGACGGAATGAAAAACTGTTTTTT

size: .
D: TRBD2
J: TRBJ2-7
length: 15
V: TRBV28
CDR3: CASRRGTSGNYEQYF
DNA: TGTGCCAGCAGAAGAGGGACTAGCGGGAACTACGAGCAGTACTTC

size: .
D: TRBD1
J: TRBJ2-5
length: 13
V: TRBV7-6
CDR3: CASSYTGVETQYF
DNA: TGTGCCAGCAGCTACACAGGGGTTGAGACCCAGTACTTC

size: .
D: .
J: TRBJ1-1
length: 14
V: TRBV5-1
CDR3: CASSFDSSNTEAFF
DNA: TGCGCCAGCAGCTTTGACAGCTCGAACACTGAAGCTTTCTTT

size: .
D: .
J: TRBJ2-7
length: 12
V: TRBV2
CDR3: CASTYGENEQYF
DNA: TGTGCCAGCACATATGGAGAGAACGAGCAGTACTTC

size: few
D: .
J: TRBJ1-1
length: 11
V: TRBV19
CDR3: CASGGRTEAFF
DNA: TGTGCCAGTGGGGGGCGCACTGAAGCTTTCTTT

size: .
D: TRBD2
J: TRBJ2-1
length: 14
V: TRBV5-6
CDR3: CASSRRTSGNEQFF
DNA: TGTGCCAGCAGCCGACGGACTAGTGGCAATGAGCAGTTCTTC

size: .
D: TRBD2
J: TRBJ2-7
length: 14
V: TRBV14
CDR3: CASSLSGRFYEQYF
DNA: TGTGCCAGCAGCCTCAGCGGGAGGTTCTACGAGCAGTACTTC

size: .
D: .
J: TRBJ2-7
length: 17
V: TRBV29-1
CDR3: CSASRAKGAGQLREQYF
DNA: TGCAGCGCCTCGAGGGCGAAGGGAGCGGGCCAATTACGTGAGCAGTACTTC

size: .
D: .
J: TRBJ2-2
length: 14
V: TRBV27
CDR3: CASSLMRNTGELFF
DNA: TGTGCCAGCAGTTTAATGAGGAACACCGGGGAGCTGTTTTTT

size: .
D: TRBD2
J: TRBJ2-2
length: 19
V: TRBV28
CDR3: CASGDRDRLAGVAAGELFF
DNA: TGTGCCAGCGGGGACAGGGACCGACTAGCGGGAGTGGCGGCCGGGGAGCTGTTTTTT

size: .
D: .
J: TRBJ1-1
length: 17
V: TRBV7-9
CDR3: CASSLARGGAMNTEAFF
DNA: TGTGCCAGCAGCTTAGCGAGGGGGGGCGCTATGAACACTGAAGCTTTCTTT

size: .
D: .
J: TRBJ1-2
length: 16
V: TRBV5-1
CDR3: CASSLRFQEGPSGYTF
DNA: TGCGCCAGCAGCTTAAGGTTTCAGGAGGGACCGAGCGGCTACACCTTC

size: .
D: TRBD1
J: TRBJ1-2
length: 15
V: TRBV28
CDR3: CASSSGTGRYYGYTF
DNA: TGTGCCAGCAGTTCCGGGACAGGGCGGTACTATGGCTACACCTTC

size: .
D: .
J: TRBJ2-6
length: 16
V: TRBV5-4
CDR3: CASRFDLTSGANVLTF
DNA: TGTGCCAGCAGGTTTGACTTGACCTCTGGGGCCAACGTCCTGACTTTC

size: .
D: .
J: TRBJ1-4
length: 14
V: TRBV2
CDR3: CASLLGGTNEKLFF
DNA: TGTGCCAGCCTCCTAGGGGGAACTAATGAAAAACTGTTTTTT

size: few
D: .
J: TRBJ2-1
length: 14
V: TRBV5-1
CDR3: CASSLSAGRDEQFF
DNA: TGCGCCAGCAGCTTGAGTGCGGGACGGGATGAGCAGTTCTTC

size: .
D: .
J: TRBJ1-2
length: 13
V: TRBV7-8
CDR3: CASSLSGMGGYTF
DNA: TGTGCCAGCAGCTTATCGGGGATGGGAGGCTACACCTTC

size: .
D: TRBD1
J: TRBJ1-3
length: 15
V: TRBV11-2
CDR3: CASSSGTGWGNTIYF
DNA: TGTGCCAGCAGCTCGGGGACAGGGTGGGGAAACACCATATATTTT

size: .
D: .
J: TRBJ1-5
length: 13
V: TRBV30
CDR3: CAWSSTSEQPQHF
DNA: TGTGCCTGGAGTTCGACTTCAGAGCAGCCCCAGCATTTT

size: .
D: .
J: TRBJ2-2
length: 16
V: TRBV6-5
CDR3: CASSSPRLVWTGELFF
DNA: TGTGCCAGCAGTTCTCCGAGACTAGTCTGGACCGGGGAGCTGTTTTTT

size: once
D: TRBD1
J: TRBJ2-5
length: 15
V: TRBV7-2
CDR3: CASSLHRDSRETQYF
DNA: TGTGCCAGCAGCCTCCACCGGGACAGTCGAGAGACCCAGTACTTC

size: .
D: .
J: TRBJ1-5
length: 16
V: TRBV27
CDR3: CASSRWGGSDNQPQHF
DNA: TGTGCCAGCAGTAGATGGGGAGGGTCGGACAATCAGCCCCAGCATTTT

size: .
D: .
J: TRBJ2-2
length: 13
V: TRBV27
CDR3: CASSARVRSELFF
DNA: TGTGCCAGCAGTGCCAGGGTTCGTTCTGAGCTGTTTTTT

size: .
D: .
J: TRBJ1-5
length: 13
V: TRBV18
CDR3: CASSPNSNQPQHF
DNA: TGTGCCAGCTCACCGAATAGCAATCAGCCCCAGCATTTT

size: .
D: TRBD2
J: TRBJ2-5
length: 18
V: TRBV19
CDR3: CASSGRGRGDRYQETQYF
DNA: TGTGCCAGTAGTGGGAGGGGCCGTGGGGATAGGTACCAAGAGACCCAGTACTTC

size: .
D: .
J: TRBJ2-7
length: 18
V: TRBV4-2
CDR3: CASSQAQPGGEIGYEQYF
DNA: TGTGCCAGCAGCCAAGCCCAACCTGGAGGGGAGATTGGTTACGAGCAGTACTTC

size: few
D: .
J: TRBJ1-2
length: 15
V: TRBV9
CDR3: CASSPDWGLSYGYTF
DNA: TGTGCCAGCAGCCCCGACTGGGGGCTGAGCTATGGCTACACCTTC

size: .
D: .
J: TRBJ2-2
length: 17
V: TRBV25-1
CDR3: CASSEGAQLRFPGELFF
DNA: TGTGCCAGCAGTGAGGGGGCGCAACTAAGATTCCCCGGGGAGCTGTTTTTT

size: .
D: .
J: TRBJ1-1
length: 14
V: TRBV7-9
CDR3: CASSPGTLNTEAFF
DNA: TGTGCCAGCAGCCCGGGGACACTGAACACTGAAGCTTTCTTT

size: .
D: .
J: TRBJ2-7
length: 15
V: TRBV5-1
CDR3: CASSLEAAPAYEQYF
DNA: TGCGCCAGCAGCTTGGAAGCAGCCCCAGCCTACGAGCAGTACTTC

size: .
D: .
J: TRBJ2-1
length: 13
V: TRBV4-1
CDR3: CASSQRVGDEQFF
DNA: TGCGCCAGCAGCCAACGGGTGGGGGATGAGCAGTTCTTC

size: .
D: .
J: TRBJ1-1
length: 11
V: TRBV10-3
CDR3: CASGLGTEAFF
DNA: TGTGCCTCCGGATTGGGGACTGAAGCTTTCTTT

size: .
D: .
J: TRBJ2-2
length: 15
V: TRBV5-1
CDR3: CASKAGGQNTGELFF
DNA: TGCGCCAGCAAAGCTGGAGGACAGAACACCGGGGAGCTGTTTTTT

size: .
D: .
J: TRBJ1-1
length: 13
V: TRBV18
CDR3: CASSPNRGTEAFF
DNA: TGTGCCAGCTCACCTAATAGGGGCACTGAAGCTTTCTTT

size: .
D: .
J: TRBJ1-2
length: 14
V: TRBV2
CDR3: CASRVGEGLYGYTF
DNA: TGTGCCAGCCGAGTGGGGGAGGGCCTCTATGGCTACACCTTC

size: .
D: TRBD1
J: TRBJ1-2
length: 15
V: TRBV9
CDR3: CASSPRTGGEYGYTF
DNA: TGTGCCAGCAGCCCTAGGACAGGGGGAGAGTATGGCTACACCTTC

size: .
D: TRBD1
J: TRBJ2-1
length: 17
V: TRBV7-2
CDR3: CASSLSPYRGSYNEQFF
DNA: TGTGCCAGCAGCTTAAGCCCCTACAGGGGGTCCTACAATGAGCAGTTCTTC

size: .
D: TRBD1
J: TRBJ1-2
length: 15
V: TRBV5-1
CDR3: CASSPRPGTGDGFTF
DNA: TGCGCCAGCAGCCCCCGTCCGGGGACAGGGGACGGGTTCACCTTC

size: once
D: .
J: TRBJ2-3
length: 15
V: TRBV5-4
CDR3: CASTTGLPGADTQYF
DNA: TGTGCCAGCACCACGGGGCTCCCTGGCGCAGATACGCAGTATTTT

size: .
D: TRBD2
J: TRBJ2-2
length: 15
V: TRBV19
CDR3: CASSMGGRGTGELFF
DNA: TGTGCCAGTAGTATGGGCGGGAGAGGGACCGGGGAGCTGTTTTTT

size: .
D: .
J: TRBJ2-1
length: 15
V: TRBV6-5
CDR3: CASSYVRGQLNEQFF
DNA: TGTGCCAGCAGTTACGTCAGGGGACAACTCAATGAGCAGTTCTTC

size: .
D: .
J: TRBJ1-1
length: 12
V: TRBV19
CDR3: CASSISVSEAFF
DNA: TGTGCCAGTAGTATCTCCGTTAGCGAAGCTTTCTTT

size: once
D: TRBD2
J: TRBJ2-1
length: 18
V: TRBV11-2
CDR3: CASSSRSASGRYDNEQFF
DNA: TGTGCCAGCAGCTCCCGATCGGCTAGCGGGAGGTATGACAATGAGCAGTTCTTC

size: .
D: .
J: TRBJ2-7
length: 12
V: TRBV6-5
CDR3: CASRSPGYEQYF
DNA: TGTGCCAGCAGGTCCCCGGGCTACGAGCAGTACTTC

size: .
D: .
J: TRBJ1-5
length: 13
V: TRBV2
CDR3: CASRGDRNQPQHF
DNA: TGTGCCAGCAGGGGAGACAGGAATCAGCCCCAGCATTTT

size: .
D: TRBD2
J: TRBJ2-2
length: 18
V: TRBV9
CDR3: CASKGLAGGPADTGELFF
DNA: TGTGCCAGCAAGGGGCTAGCGGGAGGGCCAGCTGACACCGGGGAGCTGTTTTTT